This T cell receptor beta chain is from a study of beta chain features in type 1 diabetes. What was sequenced were expressed TCRB transcripts, since all of the isolated RNA had been reverse transcribed. Sequenced naive, central memory and regulatory T cell samples produced an average of roughly 3.5 million reads. The repertoire was sequenced with immunoSEQ multiplex PCR; TCRdb's copy has only in-frame clones and lacks some. This repertoire shows roughly 100,000 clones, 28% found once; its top ten account for under 0.55%. Cell sorting via CD45RO/CCR7/CD25/CD127/CD95/CD27 was performed to obtain CD4+ naive, central memory, regulatory and stem cell-like memory cells. For this clone: Its matching antigen is unknown.

Findings of the study overall: For type 1 diabetes patients, VDJ junctions showed fewer insertions and more deletions. A definitive answer on HLA type influencing TCRB rearrangement was not reached here. When Type 1 diabetes patients were examined, their TCRB CDR3s proved moderately but significantly shorter in all four CD4+ subsets.

V lost 4 bases and J 4 bases, leaving 3 bases between the germline ends. The CDR3 contains 11 residues. The germline gives CDR1 SGHTS, CDR2 YDEGEE. The TCR sequence derives from a young woman with type 1 diabetes. The rearrangement links TRBV5-8 to TRBJ2-1; D call uncertain. What was sequenced was central memory CD4+ T cells from blood. The CDR3 loop is CASSTYNEQFF. The CDR3, as DNA: TGTGCCAGCAGCACTTACAATGAGCAGTTCTTC. Based on the CDR3 plus reference TRBV5-8 and TRBJ2-1, the full variable domain is EAGVTQSPTHLIKTRGQQATLRCSPISGHTSVYWYQQALGLGLQFLLWYDEGEERNRGNFPPRFSGRQFPNYSSELNVNALELEDSALYLCASSTYNEQFFGPGTRLTVL.